This T cell receptor (beta chain) is from a study of metastatic and nonmetastatic thyroid tumors. No treatment of any kind had been given to any patient before thyroid surgery. Study outcomes and limitations: Benign nodules were reported to have significantly lower TCR beta diversity than malignant thyroid tumors, in blood and tumor.

The CDR3 extends over 13 amino acids. Germline CDR1 reads DFQATT; CDR2 reads SNEGSKA (reference sequence). The V segment lost 4 bases and the J segment 4 bases; nucleotides outside the gene matches: 2. This clone was seen at least ten times. The antigen is undetermined. TCRdb re-called the PCR reads through MiXCR. The sample shows approximately 35,000 clones, roughly a tenth of them seen only once. Sequenced: blood. V is TRBV20-1 and J is TRBJ2-5, with 11 bases identical to TRBD2. The receptor was derived from a female donor with papillary thyroid cancer or a benign thyroid nodule (not recorded which). Some clones in this sample may be carry-over from other donors' samples. CDR3: CSAIAGGRETQYF. The CDR3 DNA reads TGCAGTGCTATAGCGGGAGGGCGAGAGACCCAGTACTTC.